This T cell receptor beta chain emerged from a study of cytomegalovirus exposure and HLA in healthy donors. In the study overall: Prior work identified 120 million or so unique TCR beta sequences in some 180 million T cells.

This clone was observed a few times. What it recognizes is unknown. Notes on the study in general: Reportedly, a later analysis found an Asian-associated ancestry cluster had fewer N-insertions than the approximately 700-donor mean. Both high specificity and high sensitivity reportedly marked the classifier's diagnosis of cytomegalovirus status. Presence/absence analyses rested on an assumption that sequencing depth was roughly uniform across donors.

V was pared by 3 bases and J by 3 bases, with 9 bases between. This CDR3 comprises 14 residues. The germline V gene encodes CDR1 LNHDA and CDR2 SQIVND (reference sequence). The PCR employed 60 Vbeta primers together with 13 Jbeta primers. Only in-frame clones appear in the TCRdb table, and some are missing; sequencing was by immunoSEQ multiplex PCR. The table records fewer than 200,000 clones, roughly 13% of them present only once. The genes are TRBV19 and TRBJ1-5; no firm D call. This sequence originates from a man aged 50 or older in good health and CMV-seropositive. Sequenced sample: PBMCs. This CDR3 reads CASSIGRFNQPQHF. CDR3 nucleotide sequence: TGTGCCAGTAGTATTGGCAGGTTCAATCAGCCCCAGCATTTT.